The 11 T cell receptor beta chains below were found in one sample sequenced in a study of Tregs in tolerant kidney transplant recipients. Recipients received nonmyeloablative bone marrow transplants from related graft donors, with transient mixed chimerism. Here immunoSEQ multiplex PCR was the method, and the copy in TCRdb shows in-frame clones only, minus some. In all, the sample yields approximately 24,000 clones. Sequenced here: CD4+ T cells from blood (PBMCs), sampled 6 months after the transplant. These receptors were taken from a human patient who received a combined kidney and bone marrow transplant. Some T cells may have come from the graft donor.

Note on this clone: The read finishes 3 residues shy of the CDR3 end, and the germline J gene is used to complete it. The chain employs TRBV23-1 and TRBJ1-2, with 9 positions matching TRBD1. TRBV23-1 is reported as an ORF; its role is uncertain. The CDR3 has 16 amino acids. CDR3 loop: CASSQARQGGSGGYTF. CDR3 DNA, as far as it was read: TGCGCCAGCAGTCAAGCCCGACAGGGGGGGAGTGGGGGC.

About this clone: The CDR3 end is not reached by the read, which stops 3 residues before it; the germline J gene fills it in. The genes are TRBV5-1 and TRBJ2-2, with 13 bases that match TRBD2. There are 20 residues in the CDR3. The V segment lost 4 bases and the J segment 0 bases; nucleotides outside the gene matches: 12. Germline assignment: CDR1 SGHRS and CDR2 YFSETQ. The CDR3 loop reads CASSPSGGTSGTTNTGELFF. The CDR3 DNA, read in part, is TGCGCCAGCAGCCCCTCGGGCGGGACTAGCGGGACCACGAACACCGGGGAG. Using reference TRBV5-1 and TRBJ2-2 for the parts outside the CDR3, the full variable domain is KAGVTQTPRYLIKTRGQQVTLSCSPISGHRSVSWYQQTPGQGLQFLFEYFSETQRNKGNFPGRFSGRQFSNSRSEMNVSTLELGDSALYLCASSPSGGTSGTTNTGELFFGEGSRLTVL.

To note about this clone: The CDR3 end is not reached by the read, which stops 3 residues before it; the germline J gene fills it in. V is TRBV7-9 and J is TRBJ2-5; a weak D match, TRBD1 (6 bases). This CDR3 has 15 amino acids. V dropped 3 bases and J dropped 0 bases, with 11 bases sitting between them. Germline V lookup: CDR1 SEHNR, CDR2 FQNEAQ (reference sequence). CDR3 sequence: CASSFGTLYQETQYF. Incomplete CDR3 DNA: TGTGCCAGCAGCTTTGGGACATTGTACCAAGAGACC.

CDR3 sequence reads: CASSPRGIGTKETQYF. The CDR3 DNA, read in part, is TGTGCCAGCTCACCACGGGGGATCGGGACTAAAGAGACC. The gene calls are TRBV18 and TRBJ2-5; TRBD2 aligns across 7 bases. The CDR3 end lies 3 residues beyond the end of the read and is filled in from the germline J gene. J was trimmed by 3 bases and V by 1 base; bases with no gene match: 8. This CDR3 comprises 16 residues. CDR1 is KGHSH, CDR2 LQKENI, per germline.

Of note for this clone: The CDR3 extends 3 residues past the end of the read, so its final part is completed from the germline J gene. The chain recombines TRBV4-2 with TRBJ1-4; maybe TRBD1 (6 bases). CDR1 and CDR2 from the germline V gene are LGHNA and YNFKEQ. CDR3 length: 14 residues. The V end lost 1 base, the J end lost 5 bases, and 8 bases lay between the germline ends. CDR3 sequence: CASSQGDKNEKLFF. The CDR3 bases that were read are TGTGCCAGCAGCCAAGGGGACAAAAATGAAAAA.

The CDR3 protein is CASSLAIITDTQYF. The CDR3 DNA, read in part, is TGTGCCAGCAGCTTAGCTATAATCACAGATACG. V usage is TRBV7-2 and J usage is TRBJ2-3; unclear D gene. The CDR3 end lies 3 residues beyond the end of the read and is filled in from the germline J gene. V shed 0 bases and J shed 2 bases, with 6 bases lying between them. The germline gives CDR1 SGHTA, CDR2 FQGNSA. This CDR3 has 14 residues.

The part of the CDR3 DNA that was read is TGTGCCAGCTCACCAAAAGGGTCCGGAGGC. It yields the protein CASSPKGSGG. The full CDR3 sequence reads CASSPKGSGGYTF. This chain links TRBV18 with TRBJ1-2; D is undetermined. The CDR3 end falls 3 residues outside the read, so it is completed with the germline J gene. The V gene's germline CDR1 is KGHSH and CDR2 LQKENI. This CDR3 region has 13 residues.

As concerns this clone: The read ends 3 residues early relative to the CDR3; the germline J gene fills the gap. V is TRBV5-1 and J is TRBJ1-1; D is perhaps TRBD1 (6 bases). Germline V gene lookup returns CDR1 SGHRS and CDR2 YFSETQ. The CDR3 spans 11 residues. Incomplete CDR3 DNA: TGCGCCAGCAGCTTGAGGGGGGAA. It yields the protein CASSLRGE. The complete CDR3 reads CASSLRGEAFF.

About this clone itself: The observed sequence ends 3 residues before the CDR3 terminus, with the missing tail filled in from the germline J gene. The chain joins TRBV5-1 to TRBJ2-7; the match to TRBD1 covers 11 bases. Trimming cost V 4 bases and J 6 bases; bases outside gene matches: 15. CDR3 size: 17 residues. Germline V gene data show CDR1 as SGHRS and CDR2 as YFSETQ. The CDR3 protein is CASSGGTGGPRRGEQYF. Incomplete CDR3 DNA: TGCGCCAGCAGCGGCGGGACAGGGGGTCCCAGAAGGGGCGAG.

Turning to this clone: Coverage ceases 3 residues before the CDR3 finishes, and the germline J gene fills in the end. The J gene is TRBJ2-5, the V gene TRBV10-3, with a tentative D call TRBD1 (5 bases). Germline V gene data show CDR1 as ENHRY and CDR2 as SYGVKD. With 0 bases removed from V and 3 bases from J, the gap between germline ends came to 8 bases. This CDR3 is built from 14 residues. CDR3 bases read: TGTGCCATCAGTGAGTCAGAGACAGAAGAGACC. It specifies CAISESETEET. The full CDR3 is CAISESETEETQYF.

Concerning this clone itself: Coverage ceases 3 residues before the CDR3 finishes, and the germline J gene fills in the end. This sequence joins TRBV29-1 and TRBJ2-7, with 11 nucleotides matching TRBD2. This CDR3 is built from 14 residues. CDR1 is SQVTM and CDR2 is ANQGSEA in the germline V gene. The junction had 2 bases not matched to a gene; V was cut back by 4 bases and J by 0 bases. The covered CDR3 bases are TGCAGCGTTGCCGGGACTAGCGGCTCCTACGAG. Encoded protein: CSVAGTSGSYE. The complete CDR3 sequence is CSVAGTSGSYEQYF.